The present TCR beta chain was sequenced within a study of T cells in Graves' hyperthyroidism and ophthalmopathy. Across the study: Before any treatment, at initial diagnosis, peripheral blood was collected. Study outcomes and limitations: Most expanded thyroid clonotypes above 0.001 recurred in blood.

About this clonotype: What it binds is not known.

Trimming stripped 0 bases from V and 4 bases from J, with 10 bases between. The CDR3 is 16 amino acids. Germline V gene sequence: CDR1 MNHEY, CDR2 SVGAGI. Researchers took RNA transcripts and amplified the TCR beta CDR3 regions from them. In the first-round RT-PCR of the TCR CDR3, the HTBI primer set was used. TCRdb recomputed calls from the multiplex PCR reads with MiXCR, one row per CDR3 protein. Of fewer than 600,000 distinct CDR3 sequences listed, about 14% are singletons. It was over 9.5 ml of fresh peripheral blood that supplied the PBMCs. The V call is TRBV6-5, the J call TRBJ2-6; TRBD1 or TRBD2 may be the D gene (6 bases each). The material sequenced was blood. This sequence originates from a woman between 35 and 50 years old with Graves' hyperthyroidism. CDR3 coding DNA: TGTGCCAGCAGTTACTCATCGGGGGCCGGGGCCAACGTCCTGACTTTC. Its translation is CASSYSSGAGANVLTF.